This T cell receptor (beta chain) was captured in a study of T and B cells in COVID-19 patients. TRB rearrangements were amplified by multiplex PCR with BIOMED2 TRB-A/B primers. TCRdb reprocessed the multiplex PCR reads with MiXCR, giving one entry per CDR3 protein. The table records under 8,500 distinct CDR3 sequences, approximately 30% of them present only once. Germline CDR1 is LNHDA and CDR2 is SQIVND (reference sequence). The CDR3 loop spans 15 amino acids. J was trimmed by 5 bases and V by 2 bases; bases with no gene match: 5. Blood genomic DNA input for TRB amplification was roughly 230-550 ng. This clonotype is medium-sized (0.01 to 0.1%).

The origin of this receptor is a human donor with active COVID-19. The genes are TRBV19 and TRBJ2-2, with TRBD1 identical over 7 bases. Sequencing was carried out using blood. CDR3 in DNA: TGTGCCAGTAGTATAACAGGGGTTAAGACCGGGGAGCTGTTTTTT. Its translation is CASSITGVKTGELFF.